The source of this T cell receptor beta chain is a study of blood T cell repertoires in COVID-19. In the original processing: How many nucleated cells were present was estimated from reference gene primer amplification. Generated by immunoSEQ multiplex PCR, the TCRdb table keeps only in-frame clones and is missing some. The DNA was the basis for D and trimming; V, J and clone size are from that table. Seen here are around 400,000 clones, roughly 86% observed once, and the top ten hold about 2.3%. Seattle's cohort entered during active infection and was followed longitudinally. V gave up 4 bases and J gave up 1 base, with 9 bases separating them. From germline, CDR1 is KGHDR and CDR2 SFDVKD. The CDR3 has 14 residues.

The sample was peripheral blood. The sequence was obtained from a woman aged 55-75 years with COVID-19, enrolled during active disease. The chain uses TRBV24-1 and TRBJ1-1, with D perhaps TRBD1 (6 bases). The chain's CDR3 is CATSEGHSNTEAFF. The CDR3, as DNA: TGTGCCACCAGTGAGGGACACTCGAACACTGAAGCTTTCTTT.